The next 8 T cell receptor beta chains were all read from a single sample in a study of T cells in Graves' hyperthyroidism and ophthalmopathy. Amplification targeted TCR beta CDR3 regions from RNA transcripts. Initially, a first-round RT-PCR of the TCR CDR3 employed the HTBI primer set. TCRdb reprocessed the multiplex PCR reads via MiXCR and lists one record per CDR3 protein. Found here are about 200,000 distinct CDR3 sequences, around 16% of them singletons; the top ten hold roughly 50%. The sequencing input was blood. All receptors come from a woman aged 45-59 years with Graves' hyperthyroidism.

This clonotype occurred a few times. The genes are TRBV12-3 or TRBV12-4 and TRBJ2-5; no firm D call. Trimming cost V 9 bases and J 7 bases, with 15 bases left between them. CDR3 length: 12 amino acids. CDR3 sequence (DNA): TGTGCCAGTGCGACCGGTTTAGGGACCCAGTACTTC. Translating gives CASATGLGTQYF.

The chain recombines TRBV20-1 with TRBJ1-2, with TRBD1 as a possible D gene (6 bases). V lost 3 bases, J lost 0 bases, and 8 bases lay in between. CDR1 DFQATT and CDR2 SNEGSKA come from the germline V gene (reference sequence). The CDR3 is 13 residues long. The CDR3: CSASGGPNYGYTF. DNA of the CDR3: TGCAGTGCTAGCGGGGGGCCTAACTATGGCTACACCTTC.

This clonotype was seen many times. Sequence at one end of the junction differs from germline and may be a read error. V gene TRBV5-6 combines with J gene TRBJ1-1; 9 positions agree with TRBD1. This CDR3 region has 13 residues. From germline, CDR1 is SGHDT and CDR2 YYEEEE. The DNA of the CDR3 is TGTGCCAGCACCTTGACAGGGGGGATTGAAGCTTTCTTT. This translates into CASTLTGGIEAFF. Combining the CDR3 with reference TRBV5-6 and TRBJ1-1 gives the whole variable domain DAGVTQSPTHLIKTRGQQVTLRCSPKSGHDTVSWYQQALGQGPQFIFQYYEEEERQRGNFPDRFSGHQFPNYSSELNVNALLLGDSALYLCASTLTGGIEAFFGQGTRLTVV.

This clonotype was observed a handful of times. The chain employs TRBV12-5 and TRBJ2-7; D is uncertain. This CDR3 region has 13 residues. Trimming cost V 5 bases and J 9 bases, with 17 bases left between them. Germline assignment: CDR1 LGHNT and CDR2 FRNRAP. The CDR3 loop is CASGHPDGVGQYF. The CDR3 coding sequence is TGTGCTAGTGGTCACCCGGACGGCGTGGGGCAGTACTTC.

Ten or more counts support this clonotype. The rearrangement links TRBV12-3 or TRBV12-4 to TRBJ2-7; 7 nucleotides match TRBD1. The V and J ends lost 6 bases and 0 bases, in that order; junction bases with no gene match: 2. CDR3 length equals 13 residues. The CDR3 sequence is CASRRDSSYEQYF. The CDR3 DNA reads TGTGCCAGCAGAAGGGACAGCTCCTACGAGCAGTACTTC.

In the case of this clonotype: Relative to the germline gene, one junction end is altered; a read error may explain this. This chain links TRBV13 with TRBJ2-5, with 10 bases lining up with TRBD2. The CDR3 is 16 residues long. Germline CDR1 is PRHDT and CDR2 is FYEKMQ (reference sequence). In DNA, the CDR3 is TGTGCCAGCAGCCCATGGGGAGCGGGAGGGCAAGAGGCCCAGTACTTC. Protein product: CASSPWGAGGQEAQYF.

Ten or more counts support this clonotype. This chain uses TRBV20-1 with TRBJ1-6; a weak D match, TRBD1 (6 bases). The CDR3 has 15 amino acids. Looked up from germline, CDR1 is DFQATT and CDR2 is SNEGSKA (reference sequence). Deletions cut 4 bases from V and 4 bases from J, with 14 bases between. CDR3 nucleotides: TGCAGTGCTACCCTACCCCAGGGGTATAATTCACCCCTCCACTTT. Protein product: CSATLPQGYNSPLHF.

V usage is TRBV6-2 or TRBV6-3 and J usage is TRBJ2-7; the D gene is possibly TRBD1 (6 bases). Germline V gene sequence: CDR1 MNHEY, CDR2 SVGEGT. Trimming left V 7 bases short and J 3 bases short, with 19 bases between. CDR3 length equals 15 residues. In DNA form, the CDR3 reads TGTGCCAGCACAAGGAAAACAGGGTTTCGCTACGAGCAGTACTTC. Encoded protein: CASTRKTGFRYEQYF.